The clone carrying this T cell receptor beta chain has ten or more counts. The entry originates in a study of early T cells in non-severe SARS-CoV-2 infection. Background on the study: With bulk RNA from unsorted whole blood as input, sequencing yielded unpaired chains.

Germline lookup yields CDR1 SGHNT and CDR2 YYREEE (reference sequence). Trimming pared 4 bases from V and 1 base from J, leaving 14 bases between. This CDR3 spans 15 amino acids. MiXCR was run by TCRdb on the 5' RACE reads, yielding one entry per CDR3 protein. The table has tens of thousands of distinct CDR3 sequences, under 15% seen once. The chain couples TRBV5-4 to TRBJ1-2; TRBD1 might be the D (5 bases). The sequence was obtained from an adult who was a healthcare worker with PCR-confirmed SARS-CoV-2 infection or an uninfected control (not recorded which). The sample was whole blood. The CDR3 loop is CASSPVGGINYGYTF. CDR3 bases: TGTGCCAGCAGCCCCGTGGGGGGGATTAACTATGGCTACACCTTC. Supplemented by reference TRBV5-4 and TRBJ1-2, the full variable domain reads ETGVTQSPTHLIKTRGQQVTLRCSSQSGHNTVSWYQQALGQGPQFIFQYYREEENGRGNFPPRFSGLQFPNYSSELNVNALELDDSALYLCASSPVGGINYGYTFGSGTRLTVV.